This T cell receptor beta chain was retrieved from a study of blood T cell repertoires in COVID-19. Study-level background: The analysed material was cDNA or gDNA that came from T cells, B-cell-depleted T cells, or PBMCs.

The CDR3 sequence is 16 residues long. Germline-derived CDR1 and CDR2 are SEHNR and FQNEAQ (reference sequence). Unmatched junction bases numbered 4, after V lost 1 base and J lost 2 bases. The assay was immunoSEQ multiplex PCR, and TCRdb's table has in-frame clones only and misses some. The sample yields around 310,000 clones, 70% to 90% seen once. Participants spanned ages about 18 to 90 years and resided in around 25 US areas. This clonotype originated in a woman aged 40 to 49 who had recovered from COVID-19. Source material: PBMCs or T cells enriched from blood (not recorded which). The rearrangement joins TRBV7-9 to TRBJ2-3; 9 bases are shared with TRBD1. CDR3 bases: TGTGCCAGCAGCTTAGGGACAGGGGCTTCCACAGATACGCAGTATTTT. This codes for CASSLGTGASTDTQYF.